These 21 T cell receptor beta chains share one sample of origin, sequenced in a study of Graves' ophthalmopathy and Graves' hyperthyroidism. RNA transcripts were the template, and TCR beta CDR3 regions were amplified from them. RT-PCR was first run with HTBI primers, then multiplex PCR in a second round. MiXCR was run by TCRdb on the multiplex PCR reads, yielding one entry per CDR3 protein. Among about 370,000 distinct CDR3 sequences listed, about a sixth were seen once. The sequenced material came from peripheral blood. The receptors shown here come from an adult woman with stable Graves' hyperthyroidism.

The chain joins TRBV19 to TRBJ2-4; TRBD2 agrees at 14 bases. The trim removed 6 bases at V and 6 bases at J, leaving 10 bases unmatched. The CDR3 spans 17 residues. Germline V gene sequence: CDR1 LNHDA, CDR2 SQIVND (reference sequence). The CDR3 region has the DNA TGTGCCAGTAGACACACCGCCGGGACTAGCGGGAGAAACATTCAGTACTTC. The encoded protein is CASRHTAGTSGRNIQYF.

This clonotype was seen a few times. The chain carries TRBV18 and TRBJ2-2; D unclear. The germline CDR1 and CDR2 sequences are KGHSH and LQKENI. CDR3 length: 14 residues. Trimming stripped 1 base from V and 1 base from J, with 4 bases between. This chain's CDR3 is CASSPQENTGELFF. As DNA, the CDR3 is TGTGCCAGCTCACCACAGGAGAACACCGGGGAGCTGTTTTTT.

This clonotype has a count of ten or more. The CDR3 is CASSLSTGRNQPQHF. As DNA, the CDR3 is TGTGCCAGCAGTTTATCTACAGGGCGTAATCAGCCCCAGCATTTT. The J gene is TRBJ1-5, the V gene TRBV28; weak D call: TRBD1 (6 bases). Germline V gene sequence: CDR1 MDHEN, CDR2 SYDVKM. Between the trimmed V and J ends, which lost 1 base and 4 bases, there was a span of 11 bases. The CDR3 length is 15 residues.

V and J are TRBV9 and TRBJ2-5; 12 bases agree with TRBD2. The J segment lost 4 bases and the V segment lost 4 bases, leaving 8 bases of the junction unmatched. Germline V gene lookup returns CDR1 SGDLS and CDR2 YYNGEE. This CDR3 has 16 residues. The DNA for the CDR3 is TGTGCCAGCAGCCCCCGACTAGCGGGAGCCGGAGAGACCCAGTACTTC. As protein: CASSPRLAGAGETQYF. Full variable domain (outside the CDR3, taken from reference TRBV9 and TRBJ2-5): DSGVTQTPKHLITATGQRVTLRCSPRSGDLSVYWYQQSLDQGLQFLIQYYNGEERAKGNILERFSAQQFPDLHSELNLSSLELGDSALYFCASSPRLAGAGETQYFGPGTRLLVL.

In its sample, this clonotype was seen many times. V is TRBV28 and J is TRBJ1-1; 8 positions match TRBD1. The CDR3 spans 17 residues. V lost 2 bases to trimming and J lost 0 bases; unmatched junction nucleotides: 8. Germline CDR1 reads MDHEN; CDR2 reads SYDVKM. The CDR3 DNA sequence: TGTGCCAGCAGTTTACATACCTTGGGACAGGTGAACACTGAAGCTTTCTTT. This translates into CASSLHTLGQVNTEAFF.

In its sample, this clonotype was seen many times. The junction differs from germline at one of its ends, possibly a read error. In DNA form, the CDR3 reads TGTGCTAGCAGCTTGGGGCGGGAGAGCACCGGGGAGCTGTTTTTT. Its protein product is CASSLGRESTGELFF. The genes are TRBV7-7 and TRBJ2-2; 7 bases agree with TRBD2. Germline V gene sequence: CDR1 SSHAT, CDR2 FNYEAQ (reference sequence). This CDR3 is built from 15 residues. Variable domain in full (rest from reference TRBV7-7 and TRBJ2-2): GAGVSQSPRYKVTKRGQDVTLRCDPISSHATLYWYQQALGQGPEFLTYFNYEAQPDKSGLPSDRFSAERPEGSISTLTIQRTEQRDSAMYRCASSLGRESTGELFFGEGSRLTVL.

This clonotype came up once. This sequence joins TRBV20-1 and TRBJ1-2, with D perhaps matching TRBD1 (6 bases). Trimming took off 4 bases at V and 8 bases at J, with 8 bases between the two ends. CDR1 DFQATT and CDR2 SNEGSKA come from the germline V gene (reference sequence). The CDR3 has 10 residues. The CDR3 DNA sequence: TGCAGTGCTATCGGACAGGGCTACACCTTC. Translated, it gives CSAIGQGYTF.

The sample holds many counts of this clonotype. J is TRBJ2-3 and V is TRBV11-2; D uncertain. V lost 1 base to trimming and J lost 6 bases, with 5 bases between them. CDR3 length: 12 amino acids. CDR1 and CDR2 from the germline V gene are SGHAT and FQNNGV. CDR3 coding DNA: TGTGCCAGCAGCTTAGGAGTTGATACGCAGTATTTT. It encodes CASSLGVDTQYF.

This clonotype was seen at least ten times. J is TRBJ2-7 and V is TRBV12-3 or TRBV12-4; D uncertain. V shed 7 bases and J shed 5 bases, with 12 bases lying between them. The length of the CDR3 is 12 residues. CDR3 in DNA: TGTGCCAGCACCGCTGACAATAACGAGCAGTACTTC. Translated: CASTADNNEQYF.

This clonotype was seen many times. The V call is TRBV28, the J call TRBJ2-7, with TRBD1 matching over 9 bases. V shed 5 bases, J shed 3 bases, and the junction held 8 bases outside the gene matches. CDR1 MDHEN and CDR2 SYDVKM come from the germline V gene. This CDR3 is built from 15 residues. The CDR3 nucleotides are TGTGCCAGCAGTCAACCGGGACAGGGCCACTACGAGCAGTACTTC. This translates into CASSQPGQGHYEQYF.

Regarding this clonotype: A read error may be the cause here, since a much bigger clone is one base away. The chain links TRBV5-1 to TRBJ2-7, with D perhaps TRBD2 (5 bases). In germline, CDR1 is SGHRS, CDR2 YFSETQ. V lost 0 bases, J lost 5 bases, and 18 bases lay in between. The CDR3 spans 16 residues. The CDR3 DNA reads TGCGCCAGCAGCTTGGGTGATAGCAGGAGCGGCCACGAGCAGTACTTC. Translated: CASSLGDSRSGHEQYF.

Notes on this clonotype: A read error is possible here, since a much larger clone lies one base away. The rearrangement links TRBV6-5 to TRBJ1-5; the D gene is possibly TRBD1 (6 bases). V lost 4 bases and J lost 9, with 22 bases in between. This CDR3 has 16 residues. Germline V lookup: CDR1 MNHEY, CDR2 SVGAGI. CDR3 residues: CASSFGGRFGNSPQHF. The CDR3 DNA reads as TGTGCCAGCAGTTTTGGGGGGCGATTCGGCAATTCGCCCCAGCATTTT.

Many counts were recorded for this clonotype. V gene TRBV12-3 or TRBV12-4 combines with J gene TRBJ1-2; D possibly corresponds to TRBD1 (5 bases). CDR3 size: 16 residues. V gave up 6 bases and J gave up 4 bases, with 21 bases separating them. The CDR3 DNA reads TGTGCCAGCAGCCCTAAGGGGCAGGGACGTGCCTATGGCTACACCTTC. This sequence encodes CASSPKGQGRAYGYTF.

In regard to this clonotype: Possible read error: a much larger clone is one base away. The chain has TRBV29-1 and TRBJ1-1, with unresolved D. Germline CDR1 is SQVTM and CDR2 is ANQGSEA. The CDR3 spans 10 residues. The chain's CDR3 is CSVVVTEACF. The CDR3 coding sequence is TGCAGCGTTGTGGTTACTGAAGCTTGCTTT.

In its sample, this clonotype was seen many times. The V call is TRBV7-8, the J call TRBJ1-2; a possible D gene is TRBD1 (6 bases). Trimming cost V 1 base and J 4 bases, with 10 bases left between them. Looked up from germline, CDR1 is SGHVS and CDR2 is FQNEAQ. There are 14 residues in the CDR3. CDR3 sequence: CASSLEDSSYGYTF. The CDR3 DNA follows: TGTGCCAGCAGCTTAGAGGACAGCTCCTATGGCTACACCTTC. Full variable domain (outside the CDR3, taken from reference TRBV7-8 and TRBJ1-2): GAGVSQSPRYKVAKRGQDVALRCDPISGHVSLFWYQQALGQGPEFLTYFQNEAQLDKSGLPSDRFFAERPEGSVSTLKIQRTQQEDSAVYLCASSLEDSSYGYTFGSGTRLTVV.

This clonotype was detected many times. The rearrangement joins TRBV20-1 to TRBJ2-7; unclear D gene. Germline V CDR1 and CDR2: DFQATT, SNEGSKA (reference sequence). This CDR3 spans 14 amino acids. Deletions cut 3 bases from V and 2 bases from J, with 14 bases between. The CDR3 sequence: CSASRSPAAYEQYF. The CDR3 DNA reads TGCAGTGCTAGTCGGAGTCCAGCCGCCTACGAGCAGTACTTC.

This clonotype was detected many times. V gene TRBV10-2 combines with J gene TRBJ1-5, with 9 bases aligning to TRBD1. Germline trimming cut 2 bases from V and 7 bases from J; bases unmatched to any gene: 3. CDR3 size: 14 residues. Germline V lookup: CDR1 WSHSY, CDR2 SAAADI. The CDR3 DNA is TGCGCCAGCAGTGAGAGGACAGGGGCGCAGCCCCAGCATTTT. Its translation: CASSERTGAQPQHF.

A word on this clonotype: This sequence may be a read error, since a much larger clone differs from it by one base. This chain connects TRBV28 to TRBJ2-7; D remains unclear. The CDR3 runs 13 residues. Germline V lookup: CDR1 MDHEN, CDR2 SYDVKM. For the CDR3, the DNA is TGTGTCAGCAACCATGGCAGTCCCTACGAGCAGTGCTTC. It specifies CVSNHGSPYEQCF.

This clonotype occurred many times. The chain combines TRBV30 with TRBJ2-7; maybe TRBD2 (6 bases). Germline CDR1 GTSNPN, CDR2 SVGIG (reference sequence). V dropped 1 base and J dropped 0 bases, with 13 bases sitting between them. This CDR3 is 15 amino acids long. CDR3 in amino acids: CAWSGAGYGSYEQYF. The CDR3 DNA reads as TGTGCCTGGAGTGGGGCGGGGTACGGCTCCTACGAGCAGTACTTC.

Ten or more counts support this clonotype. The V call is TRBV28, the J call TRBJ2-7; 9 positions match TRBD2. The CDR3 is made up of 17 amino acids. CDR1 is MDHEN and CDR2 is SYDVKM in the germline V gene. J gave up 1 base and V 3 bases, and 10 bases lay outside the gene matches. The DNA for the CDR3 is TGTGCCAGCAGTTTCCGAGGACTAGCGATACTTTCCTACGAGCAGTACTTC. Amino acids: CASSFRGLAILSYEQYF.

This clonotype occurred many times. The J gene is TRBJ1-1, the V gene TRBV19, with D hard to call. Between the trimmed V and J ends, which lost 0 bases and 6 bases, there was a span of 8 bases. The CDR3 covers 13 residues. Germline CDR1 LNHDA, CDR2 SQIVND (reference sequence). The DNA for the CDR3 is TGTGCCAGTAGTATAGACAGGACGGCTGAAGCTTTCTTT. It is translated as CASSIDRTAEAFF.